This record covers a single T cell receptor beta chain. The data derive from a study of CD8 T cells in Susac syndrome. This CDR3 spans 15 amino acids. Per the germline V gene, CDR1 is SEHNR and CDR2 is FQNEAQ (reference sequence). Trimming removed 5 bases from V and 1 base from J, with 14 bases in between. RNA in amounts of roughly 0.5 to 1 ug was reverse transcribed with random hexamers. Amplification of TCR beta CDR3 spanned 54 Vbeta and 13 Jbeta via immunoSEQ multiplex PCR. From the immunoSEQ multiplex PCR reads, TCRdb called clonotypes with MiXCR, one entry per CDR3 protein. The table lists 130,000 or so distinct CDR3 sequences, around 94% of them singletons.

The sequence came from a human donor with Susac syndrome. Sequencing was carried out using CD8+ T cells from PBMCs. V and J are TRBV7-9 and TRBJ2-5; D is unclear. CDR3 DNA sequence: TGTGCCAGCAGCCCACTTGGACGGTTCCAAGAGACCCAGTACTTC. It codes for CASSPLGRFQETQYF. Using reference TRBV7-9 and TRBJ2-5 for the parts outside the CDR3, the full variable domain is DTGVSQNPRHKITKRGQNVTFRCDPISEHNRLYWYRQTLGQGPEFLTYFQNEAQLEKSRLLSDRFSAERPKGSFSTLEIQRTEQGDSAMYLCASSPLGRFQETQYFGPGTRLLVL.